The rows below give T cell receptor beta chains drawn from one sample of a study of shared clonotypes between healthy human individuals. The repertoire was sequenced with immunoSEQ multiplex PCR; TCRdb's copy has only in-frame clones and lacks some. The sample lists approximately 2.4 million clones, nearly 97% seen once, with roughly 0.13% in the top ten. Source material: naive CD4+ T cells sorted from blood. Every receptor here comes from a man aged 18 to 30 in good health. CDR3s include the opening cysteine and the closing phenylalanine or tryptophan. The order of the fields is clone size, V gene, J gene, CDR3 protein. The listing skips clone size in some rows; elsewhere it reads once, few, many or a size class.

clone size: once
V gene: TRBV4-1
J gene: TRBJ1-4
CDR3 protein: CASSDTTAATNEKLFF

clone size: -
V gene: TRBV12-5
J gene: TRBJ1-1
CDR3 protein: CASGLVQGTEAFF

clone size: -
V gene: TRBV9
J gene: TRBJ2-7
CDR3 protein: CASSVGALQVSYEQYF

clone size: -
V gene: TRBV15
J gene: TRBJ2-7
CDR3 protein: CATSRDPTGSYEQYF

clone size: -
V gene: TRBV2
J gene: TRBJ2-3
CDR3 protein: CASRLSGGSTDTQYF

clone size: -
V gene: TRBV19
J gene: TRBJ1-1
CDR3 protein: CASSPAGVTRTEAFF

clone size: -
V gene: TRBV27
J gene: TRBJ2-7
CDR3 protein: CASSFNEQYF

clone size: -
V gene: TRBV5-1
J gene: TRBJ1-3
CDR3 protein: CASSFQRRNTIYF

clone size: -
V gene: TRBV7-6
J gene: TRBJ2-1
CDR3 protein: CASSLRPWQGSMNEQFF

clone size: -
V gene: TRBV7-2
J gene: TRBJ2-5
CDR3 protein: CASSLGQGDPQYF

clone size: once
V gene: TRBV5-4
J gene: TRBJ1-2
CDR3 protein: CASSFDRGLYGYTF

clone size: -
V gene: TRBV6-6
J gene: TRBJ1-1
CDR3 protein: CASPLTVEAFF

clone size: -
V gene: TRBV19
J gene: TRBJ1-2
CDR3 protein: CASSPQVLPNYGYTF

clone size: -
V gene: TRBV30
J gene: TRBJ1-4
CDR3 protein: CAWSGRQGVEKLFF

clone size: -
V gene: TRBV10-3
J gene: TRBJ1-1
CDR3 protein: CAIMTGEGSNTEAFF

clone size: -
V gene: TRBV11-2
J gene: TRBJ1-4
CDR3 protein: CASSLAGTGSEKLFF

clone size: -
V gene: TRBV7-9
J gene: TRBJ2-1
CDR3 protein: CASSPRGNTYNEQFF

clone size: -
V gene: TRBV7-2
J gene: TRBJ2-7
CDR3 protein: CASSLGSGRAYEQYF

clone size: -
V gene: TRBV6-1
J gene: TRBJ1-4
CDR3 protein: CASSVTGGEKLFF

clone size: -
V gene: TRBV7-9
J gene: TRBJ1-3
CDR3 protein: CASSLPGNTIYF

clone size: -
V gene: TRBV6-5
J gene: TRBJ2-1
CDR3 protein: CASGTSMNEQFF

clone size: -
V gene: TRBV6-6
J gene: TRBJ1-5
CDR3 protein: CASSSRVRGPNQPQHF